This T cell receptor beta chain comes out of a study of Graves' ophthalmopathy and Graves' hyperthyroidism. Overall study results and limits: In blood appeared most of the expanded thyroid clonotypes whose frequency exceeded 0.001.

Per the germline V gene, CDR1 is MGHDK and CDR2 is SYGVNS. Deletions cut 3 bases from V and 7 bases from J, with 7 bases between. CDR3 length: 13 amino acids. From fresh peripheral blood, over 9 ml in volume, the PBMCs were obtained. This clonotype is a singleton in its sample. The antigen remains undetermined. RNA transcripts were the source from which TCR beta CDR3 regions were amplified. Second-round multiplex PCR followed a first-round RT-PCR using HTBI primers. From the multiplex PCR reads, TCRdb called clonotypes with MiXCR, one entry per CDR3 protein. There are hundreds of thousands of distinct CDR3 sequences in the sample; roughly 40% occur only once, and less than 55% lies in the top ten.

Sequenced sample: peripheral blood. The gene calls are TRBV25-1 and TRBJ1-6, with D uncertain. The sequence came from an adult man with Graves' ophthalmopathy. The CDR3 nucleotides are TGTGCCAGCAGTGAGATGGGGAATTCACCCCTCCACTTT. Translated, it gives CASSEMGNSPLHF.